This T cell receptor beta chain was identified during a study of radiation and T cells in renal cell carcinoma. Study-level points and caveats: In blood, top tumor clones expanded by 2 weeks, shrinking by 4.

The sample's time point: baseline pretreatment blood. Treatment: 15 Gy SBRT to primary tumor, nephrectomy 4 weeks later. The tumor was a clear cell renal cell carcinoma. For this clone: Its specificity is unknown.

V shed 5 bases and J shed 2 bases, with 13 bases lying between them. The CDR3 covers 14 residues. Per the germline V gene, CDR1 is SGHTA and CDR2 is FQGNSA. The data were produced by immunoSEQ multiplex PCR, yet TCRdb's version contains in-frame clones alone and is incomplete. The table lists approximately 90,000 clones, approximately 86% of them singletons. The V call is TRBV7-2, the J call TRBJ2-7, with a possible D match to TRBD1 (6 bases). This TCR came from a man over 45 with renal cell carcinoma. The sequences come from blood, collected from a patient whose treatment included radiotherapy and nephrectomy. CDR3 sequence (DNA): TGTGCCAGCAGCATAGACGGGACAACCTACGAGCAGTACTTC. Protein sequence: CASSIDGTTYEQYF.